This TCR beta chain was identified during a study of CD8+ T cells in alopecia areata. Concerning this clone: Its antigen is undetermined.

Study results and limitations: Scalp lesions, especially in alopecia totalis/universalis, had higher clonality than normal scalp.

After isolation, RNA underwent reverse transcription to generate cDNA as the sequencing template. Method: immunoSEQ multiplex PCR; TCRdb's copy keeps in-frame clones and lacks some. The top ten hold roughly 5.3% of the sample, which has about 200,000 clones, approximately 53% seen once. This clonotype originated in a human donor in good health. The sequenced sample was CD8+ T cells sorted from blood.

CDR3 protein: CATSRDRRAGKFF. CDR3 nucleotide sequence: TGTGCCACCAGCAGAGATAGGAGGGCTGGGAAGTTCTTC. The chain employs TRBV15 and TRBJ2-1, with D perhaps TRBD2 (6 bases). Trimming pared 0 bases from V and 14 bases from J, leaving 14 bases between. This CDR3 region has 13 residues. Germline CDR1 is LNHNV and CDR2 is YYDKDF (reference sequence).